This TCR beta chain came from a study of spatial heterogeneity in lung cancer. The length of the CDR3 is 15 residues. CDR1 and CDR2 from the germline V gene are SGHTA and FQGNSA. V shed 7 bases, J shed 4 bases, and the junction held 10 bases outside the gene matches. One entry per CDR3 protein, called by TCRdb with MiXCR from the 5' RACE reads. The sample has 40,000 to 45,000 distinct CDR3 sequences, almost 7% seen once; the top ten hold 35% to 55%. The time point: sample taken at primary tumor resection. The authors sequenced whole RNA from tumor, nontumor lung or frozen PBMC without sorting. A few counts support this clonotype.

This TCR was sampled from a female donor with early-stage non-small cell lung cancer. This chain uses TRBV7-2 with TRBJ1-2, with TRBD1 matching over 9 bases. The material was PBMCs, obtained at surgery. CDR3 region: CASTTSGQGTYGYTF. The CDR3, as DNA: TGTGCCAGCACTACCTCCGGACAGGGGACCTATGGCTACACCTTC.